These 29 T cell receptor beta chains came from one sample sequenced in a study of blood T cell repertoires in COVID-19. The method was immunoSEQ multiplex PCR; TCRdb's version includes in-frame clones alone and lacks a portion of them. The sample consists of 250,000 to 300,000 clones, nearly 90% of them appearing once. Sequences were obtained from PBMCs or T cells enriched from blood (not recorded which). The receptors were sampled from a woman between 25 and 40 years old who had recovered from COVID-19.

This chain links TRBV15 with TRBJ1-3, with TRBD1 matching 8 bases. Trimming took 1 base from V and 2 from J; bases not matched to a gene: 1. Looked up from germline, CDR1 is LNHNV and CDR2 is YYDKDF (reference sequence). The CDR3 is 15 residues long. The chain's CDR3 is CATSRATGAGNTIYF. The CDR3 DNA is TGTGCCACCAGCAGAGCGACAGGGGCTGGAAACACCATATATTTT.

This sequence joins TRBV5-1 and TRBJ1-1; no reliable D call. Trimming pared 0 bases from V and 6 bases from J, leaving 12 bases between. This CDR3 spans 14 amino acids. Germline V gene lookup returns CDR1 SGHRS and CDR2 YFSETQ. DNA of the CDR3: TGCGCCAGCAGCTTGGACCCGGGTTTGGCTGAAGCTTTCTTT. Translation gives CASSLDPGLAEAFF.

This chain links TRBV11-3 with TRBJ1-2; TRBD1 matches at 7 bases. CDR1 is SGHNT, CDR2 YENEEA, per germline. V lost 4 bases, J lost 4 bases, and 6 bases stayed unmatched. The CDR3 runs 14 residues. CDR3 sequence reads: CASSSQGGSYGYTF. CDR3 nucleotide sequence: TGTGCCAGCAGCTCTCAGGGGGGATCCTATGGCTACACCTTC.

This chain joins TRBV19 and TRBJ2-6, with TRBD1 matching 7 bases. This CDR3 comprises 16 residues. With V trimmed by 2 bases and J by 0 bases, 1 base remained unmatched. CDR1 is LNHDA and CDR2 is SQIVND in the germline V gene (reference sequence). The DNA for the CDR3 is TGTGCCAGTAGTATACACAGGGGCTCTGGGGCCAACGTCCTGACTTTC. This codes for CASSIHRGSGANVLTF.

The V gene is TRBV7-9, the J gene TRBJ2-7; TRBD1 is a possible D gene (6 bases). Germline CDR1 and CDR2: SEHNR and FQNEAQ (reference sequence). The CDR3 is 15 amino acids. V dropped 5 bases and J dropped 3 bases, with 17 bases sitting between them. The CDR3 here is CASSPRDKKFYEQYF. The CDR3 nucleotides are TGTGCCAGCAGCCCCCGGGACAAAAAATTCTACGAGCAGTACTTC.

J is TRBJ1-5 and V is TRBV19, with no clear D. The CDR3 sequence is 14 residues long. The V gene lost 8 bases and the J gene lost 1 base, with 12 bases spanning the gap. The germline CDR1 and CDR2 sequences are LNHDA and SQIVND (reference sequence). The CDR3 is CASSVTESNQPQHF. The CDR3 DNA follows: TGTGCCAGTTCCGTAACAGAGAGCAATCAGCCCCAGCATTTT.

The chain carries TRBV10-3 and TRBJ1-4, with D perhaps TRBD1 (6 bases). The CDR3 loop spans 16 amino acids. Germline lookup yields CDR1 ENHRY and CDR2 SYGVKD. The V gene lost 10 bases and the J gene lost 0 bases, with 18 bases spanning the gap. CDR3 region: CATAELQGATNEKLFF. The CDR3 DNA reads TGTGCCACGGCGGAACTACAGGGCGCAACTAATGAAAAACTGTTTTTT.

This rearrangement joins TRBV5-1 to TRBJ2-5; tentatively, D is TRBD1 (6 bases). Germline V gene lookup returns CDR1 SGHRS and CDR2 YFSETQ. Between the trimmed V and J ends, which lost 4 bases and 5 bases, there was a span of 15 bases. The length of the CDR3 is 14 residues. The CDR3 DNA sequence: TGCGCCAGCAGCGAGGGGACCACAGGGGAGACCCAGTACTTC. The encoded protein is CASSEGTTGETQYF.

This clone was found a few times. CDR3 in DNA: TGTGCCTGGAGCCTTCTGGGGGCGCCCCTCGAGCAGTACTTC. This codes for CAWSLLGAPLEQYF. The rearrangement links TRBV30 to TRBJ2-7; tentatively, D is TRBD1 (6 bases). The CDR3 consists of 14 residues. Trimming took 3 bases from V and 6 from J, leaving 18 bases between them. Germline V gene sequence: CDR1 GTSNPN, CDR2 SVGIG (reference sequence). The variable domain in full, with the rest retrieved from reference TRBV30 and TRBJ2-7, is SQTIHQWPATLVQPVGSPLSLECTVEGTSNPNLYWYRQAAGRGLQLLFYSVGIGQISSEVPQNLSASRPQDRQFILSSKKLLLSDSGFYLCAWSLLGAPLEQYFGPGTRLTVT.

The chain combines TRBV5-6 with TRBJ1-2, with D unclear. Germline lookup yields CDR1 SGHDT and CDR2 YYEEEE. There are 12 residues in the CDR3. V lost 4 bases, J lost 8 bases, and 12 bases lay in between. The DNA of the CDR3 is TGTGCCAGCAGCGCACGCAATAGAGGCTACACCTTC. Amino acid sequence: CASSARNRGYTF.

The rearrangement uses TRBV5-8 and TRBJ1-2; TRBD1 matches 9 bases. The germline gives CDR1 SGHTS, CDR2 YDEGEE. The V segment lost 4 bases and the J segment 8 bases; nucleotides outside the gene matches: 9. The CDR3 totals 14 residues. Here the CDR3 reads CASSHIQGAVGYTF. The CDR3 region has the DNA TGTGCCAGCAGCCACATACAGGGGGCGGTAGGCTACACCTTC.

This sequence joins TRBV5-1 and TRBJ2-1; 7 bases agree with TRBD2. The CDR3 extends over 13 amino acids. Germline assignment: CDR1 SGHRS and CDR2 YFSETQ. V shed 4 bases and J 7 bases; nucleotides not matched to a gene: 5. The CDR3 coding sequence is TGCGCCAGCAGCCCGATGGGGGGGAATGAGCAGTTCTTC. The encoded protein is CASSPMGGNEQFF.

Here the CDR3 reads CASSLKASSLYGYTF. CDR3 DNA: TGCGCCAGCAGCTTGAAGGCCAGTTCACTATATGGCTACACCTTC. V is TRBV5-1 and J is TRBJ1-2; no definite D call. The V end lost 1 base, the J end lost 5 bases, and 15 bases lay between the germline ends. Germline loops: CDR1 SGHRS, CDR2 YFSETQ. The CDR3 has 15 amino acids.

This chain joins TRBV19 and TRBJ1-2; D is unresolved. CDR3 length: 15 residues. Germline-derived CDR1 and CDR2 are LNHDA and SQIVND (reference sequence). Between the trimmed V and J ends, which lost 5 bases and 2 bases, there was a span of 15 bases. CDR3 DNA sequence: TGTGCCAGTAGTGTCGAGGGCATGGGGAACTATGGCTACACCTTC. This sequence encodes CASSVEGMGNYGYTF. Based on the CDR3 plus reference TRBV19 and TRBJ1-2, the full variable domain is DGGITQSPKYLFRKEGQNVTLSCEQNLNHDAMYWYRQDPGQGLRLIYYSQIVNDFQKGDIAEGYSVSREKKESFPLTVTSAQKNPTAFYLCASSVEGMGNYGYTFGSGTRLTVV.

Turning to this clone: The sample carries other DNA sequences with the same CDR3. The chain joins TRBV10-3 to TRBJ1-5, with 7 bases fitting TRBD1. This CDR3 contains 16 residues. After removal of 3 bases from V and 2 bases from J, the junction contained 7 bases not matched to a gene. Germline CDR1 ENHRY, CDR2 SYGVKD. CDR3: CAISDPGTGGNQPQHF. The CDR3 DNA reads TGTGCCATCAGTGACCCCGGAACAGGGGGCAATCAGCCCCAGCATTTT.

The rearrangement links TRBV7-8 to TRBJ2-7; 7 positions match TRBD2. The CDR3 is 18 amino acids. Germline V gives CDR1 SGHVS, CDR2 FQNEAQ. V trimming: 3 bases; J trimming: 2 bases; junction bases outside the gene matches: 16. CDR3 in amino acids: CASSFEPPLAALPYEQYF. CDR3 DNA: TGTGCCAGCAGCTTCGAGCCACCTCTAGCGGCTTTACCCTACGAGCAGTACTTC.

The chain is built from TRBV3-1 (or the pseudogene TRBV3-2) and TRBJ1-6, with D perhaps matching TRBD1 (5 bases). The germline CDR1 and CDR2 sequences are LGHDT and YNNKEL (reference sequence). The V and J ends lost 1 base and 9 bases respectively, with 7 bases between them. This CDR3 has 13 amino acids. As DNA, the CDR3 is TGTGCCAGCAGCCAAGGGGGCCTTTCACCCCTCCACTTT. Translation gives CASSQGGLSPLHF.

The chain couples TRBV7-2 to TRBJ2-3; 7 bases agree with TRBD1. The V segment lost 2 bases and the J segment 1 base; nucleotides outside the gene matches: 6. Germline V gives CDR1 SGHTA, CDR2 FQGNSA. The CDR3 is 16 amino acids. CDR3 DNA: TGTGCCAGCAGCTTATTAGGGGGCCGTCGCACAGATACGCAGTATTTT. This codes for CASSLLGGRRTDTQYF.

CDR3 protein: CATSRDPLAGDEQYF. CDR3 nucleotide sequence: TGTGCCACCAGCAGAGATCCGCTAGCGGGAGACGAGCAGTACTTC. The V call is TRBV15, the J call TRBJ2-7; 10 bases are a match to TRBD2. The germline V gene has CDR1 LNHNV and CDR2 YYDKDF (reference sequence). This CDR3 spans 15 amino acids. Losses at the gene ends were 0 bases for V and 5 bases for J; bases not matched to a gene: 4.

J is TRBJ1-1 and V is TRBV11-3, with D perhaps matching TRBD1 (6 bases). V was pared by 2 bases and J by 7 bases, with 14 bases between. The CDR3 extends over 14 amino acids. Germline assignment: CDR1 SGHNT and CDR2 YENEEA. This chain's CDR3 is CASSLFPGAVEAFF. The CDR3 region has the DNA TGTGCCAGCAGCTTATTCCCAGGGGCGGTTGAAGCTTTCTTT.

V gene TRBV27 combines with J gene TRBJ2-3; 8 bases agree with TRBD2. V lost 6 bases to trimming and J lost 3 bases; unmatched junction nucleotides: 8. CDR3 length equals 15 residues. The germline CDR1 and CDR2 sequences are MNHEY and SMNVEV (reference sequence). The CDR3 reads CASSHGGGWTDTQYF. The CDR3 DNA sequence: TGTGCCAGCAGCCACGGGGGGGGCTGGACAGATACGCAGTATTTT.

In DNA form, the CDR3 reads TGTGCCAGCAGCTACTCCGAGGGAAACACCATATATTTT. This translates into CASSYSEGNTIYF. The chain carries TRBV7-9 and TRBJ1-3; D gene uncertain. CDR3 length equals 13 residues. Per the germline V gene, CDR1 is SEHNR and CDR2 is FQNEAQ (reference sequence). The ends were cut back, 4 bases at V and 4 bases at J, with 8 bases in the middle.

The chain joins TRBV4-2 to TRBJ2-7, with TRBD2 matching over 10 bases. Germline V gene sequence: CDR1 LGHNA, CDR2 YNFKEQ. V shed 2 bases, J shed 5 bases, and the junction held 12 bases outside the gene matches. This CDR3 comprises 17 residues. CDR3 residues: CASSQPNLAGGNHEQYF. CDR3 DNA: TGTGCCAGCAGCCAACCCAACTTAGCGGGAGGCAATCACGAGCAGTACTTC.

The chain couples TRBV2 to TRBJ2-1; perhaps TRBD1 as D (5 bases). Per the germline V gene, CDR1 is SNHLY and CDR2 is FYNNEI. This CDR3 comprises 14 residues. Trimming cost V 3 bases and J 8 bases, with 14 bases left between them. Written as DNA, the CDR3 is TGTGCCAGCAGTGATAAGGGGCGCTTCTATGAGCAGTTCTTC. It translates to CASSDKGRFYEQFF.

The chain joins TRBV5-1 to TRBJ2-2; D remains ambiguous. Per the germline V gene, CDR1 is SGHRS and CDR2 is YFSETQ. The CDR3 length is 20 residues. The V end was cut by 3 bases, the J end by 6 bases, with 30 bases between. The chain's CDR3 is CASSSNPVLSSIVTSGELFF. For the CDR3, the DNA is TGCGCCAGCAGCTCAAACCCTGTTCTATCTAGTATCGTGACTTCCGGGGAGCTGTTTTTT.

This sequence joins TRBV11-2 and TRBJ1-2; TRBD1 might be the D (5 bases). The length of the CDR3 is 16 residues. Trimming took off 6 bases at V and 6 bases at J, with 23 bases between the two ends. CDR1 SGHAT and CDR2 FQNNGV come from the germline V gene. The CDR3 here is CASSPGGVGVRDGYTF. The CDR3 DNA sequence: TGTGCCAGCAGTCCAGGAGGGGTAGGGGTACGTGATGGCTACACCTTC.

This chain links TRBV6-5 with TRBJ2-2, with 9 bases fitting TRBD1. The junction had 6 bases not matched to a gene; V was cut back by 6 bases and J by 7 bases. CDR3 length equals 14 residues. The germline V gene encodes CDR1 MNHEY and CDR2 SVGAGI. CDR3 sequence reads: CASRPTGGNGELFF. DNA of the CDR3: TGTGCCAGCAGACCAACAGGGGGCAACGGGGAGCTGTTTTTT.

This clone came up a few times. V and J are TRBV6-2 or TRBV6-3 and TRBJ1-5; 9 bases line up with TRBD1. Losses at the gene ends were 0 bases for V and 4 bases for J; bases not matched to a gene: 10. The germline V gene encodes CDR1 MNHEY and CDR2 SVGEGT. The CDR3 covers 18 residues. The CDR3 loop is CASSYSPSDRGTNQPQHF. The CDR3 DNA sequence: TGTGCCAGCAGTTACTCGCCGAGCGACAGGGGGACTAATCAGCCCCAGCATTTT.

In DNA form, the CDR3 reads TGTGCCAGCTCACCAGGCGCGGGGGGGGAAGAGACCCAGTACTTC. Amino acid sequence: CASSPGAGGEETQYF. The V and J genes are TRBV18 and TRBJ2-5; 9 bases agree with TRBD2. The CDR3 is 15 residues long. The germline V gene has CDR1 KGHSH and CDR2 LQKENI. V was clipped by 2 bases and J by 3 bases; unmatched bases: 4.